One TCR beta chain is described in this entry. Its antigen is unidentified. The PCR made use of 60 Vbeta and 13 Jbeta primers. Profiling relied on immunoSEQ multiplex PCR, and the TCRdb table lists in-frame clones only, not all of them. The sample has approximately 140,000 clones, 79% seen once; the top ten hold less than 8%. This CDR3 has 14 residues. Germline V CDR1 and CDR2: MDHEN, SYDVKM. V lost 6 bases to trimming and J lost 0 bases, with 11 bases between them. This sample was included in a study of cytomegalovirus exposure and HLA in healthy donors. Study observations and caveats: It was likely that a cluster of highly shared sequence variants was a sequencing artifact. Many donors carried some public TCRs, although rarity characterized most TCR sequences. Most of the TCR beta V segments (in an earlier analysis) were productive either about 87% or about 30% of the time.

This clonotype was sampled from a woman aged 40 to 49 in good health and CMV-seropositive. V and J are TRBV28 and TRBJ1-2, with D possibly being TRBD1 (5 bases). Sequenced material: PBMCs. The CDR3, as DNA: TGTGCCAGCAGGCAGGGAGGCTCTAACTATGGCTACACCTTC. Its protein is CASRQGGSNYGYTF.